These 21 T cell receptor beta chains were all obtained from the same sample, sequenced in a study of response to subunit inactivated influenza vaccine. TCRdb reprocessed the RT-PCR reads with MiXCR, giving one entry per CDR3 protein. The sample records hundreds of thousands of distinct CDR3 sequences, about a fifth being singletons. The material was PBMCs from blood, obtained roughly 5 days after vaccination. The receptor source for this set is a man aged 45-65 years who received an inactivated influenza vaccine.

This clonotype occurred a few times. The V and J genes are TRBV5-5 and TRBJ1-5; 8 nucleotides line up with TRBD1. Per germline, CDR1 SGHKS and CDR2 YYEKEE (reference sequence). V lost 5 bases, J lost 3 bases, and 13 bases stayed unmatched. This CDR3 has 17 amino acids. This CDR3 is CASSPHLRDRNNQPQHF. As DNA, the CDR3 is TGTGCCAGCAGTCCCCATCTCCGGGACAGGAACAATCAGCCCCAGCATTTT.

V gene TRBV5-1 combines with J gene TRBJ1-1; D unclear. This CDR3 contains 16 residues. CDR1 is SGHRS and CDR2 is YFSETQ in the germline V gene. Trimming took off 4 bases at V and 6 bases at J, with 22 bases between the two ends. The chain's CDR3 is CASSRWSGSGGAEAFF. The CDR3, as DNA: TGCGCCAGCAGCCGATGGTCGGGGTCGGGAGGCGCTGAAGCTTTCTTT. The variable domain in full, with the rest retrieved from reference TRBV5-1 and TRBJ1-1, is KAGVTQTPRYLIKTRGQQVTLSCSPISGHRSVSWYQQTPGQGLQFLFEYFSETQRNKGNFPGRFSGRQFSNSRSEMNVSTLELGDSALYLCASSRWSGSGGAEAFFGQGTRLTVV.

This clonotype was observed a handful of times. The V call is TRBV11-2, the J call TRBJ2-1, with D perhaps assigned TRBD1 or TRBD2 (5 bases each). The CDR3 has 16 residues. V lost 2 bases and J lost 4, with 15 bases in between. Germline CDR1 SGHAT, CDR2 FQNNGV. For the CDR3, the DNA is TGTGCCAGCAGCTTAACCCCATGGGACCCATACAATGAGCAGTTCTTC. Translated, it gives CASSLTPWDPYNEQFF.

The chain is built from TRBV5-1 and TRBJ2-7; 7 nucleotides match TRBD2. In germline, CDR1 is SGHRS, CDR2 YFSETQ. The CDR3 contains 14 residues. V dropped 4 bases and J dropped 0; count of bases not matched to a gene: 4. DNA for the CDR3: TGCGCCAGCAGCATCGGGACTAACTCCTACGAGCAGTACTTC. Its translation is CASSIGTNSYEQYF.

Concerning this clonotype: A much larger clone lies one base from this, so it may be a read error. Without the conserved terminal phenylalanine or tryptophan, this CDR3 likely stems from a read error. The chain links TRBV4-3 to TRBJ2-1; 9 bases line up with TRBD2. CDR1 and CDR2 from the germline V gene are LGHNA and YSLEER. V gave up 1 base and J gave up 9 bases; unmatched junction bases: 19. The CDR3 sequence is 19 residues long. The CDR3 reads CASSQAASSGTLGRSEQFL. The CDR3, as DNA: TGCGCCAGCAGCCAAGCGGCGTCTAGCGGGACCCTGGGTAGAAGTGAGCAGTTCTTG.

The J gene is TRBJ2-4, the V gene TRBV7-8; perhaps TRBD1 as D (6 bases). Germline lookup yields CDR1 SGHVS and CDR2 FQNEAQ. Trimming left V 2 bases short and J 8 bases short, with 22 bases between. The CDR3 has 17 amino acids. CDR3 DNA: TGTGCCAGCAGCTTACCCAGAATTGGGACAACGCAGGACATTCAGTACTTC. This encodes CASSLPRIGTTQDIQYF.

The rearrangement uses TRBV7-9 and TRBJ2-3; no definite D call. Looked up from germline, CDR1 is SEHNR and CDR2 is FQNEAQ (reference sequence). Trimming shortened V by 1 base and J by 0 bases, and 8 bases separated the two germline ends. The CDR3 consists of 15 residues. This CDR3 is CASSLGVGSTDTQYF. The CDR3 DNA reads TGTGCCAGCAGCTTAGGAGTCGGGAGCACAGATACGCAGTATTTT.

The rearrangement links TRBV5-1 to TRBJ1-2, with a possible D match to TRBD1 (5 bases). V was trimmed by 3 bases and J by 6 bases, leaving 15 bases between them. CDR1 and CDR2 (germline): SGHRS, YFSETQ. This CDR3 comprises 14 residues. The CDR3 DNA follows: TGCGCCAGCAGCTCCCCGGCAGGGCGGGATGGCTACACCTTC. Residues: CASSSPAGRDGYTF.

This chain links TRBV6-4 with TRBJ2-1, with 8 bases lining up with TRBD2. CDR1 is MRHNA and CDR2 is SNTAGT in the germline V gene. CDR3 length equals 19 residues. CDR3 nucleotide sequence: TGTACCTGCAGGCCTCGGGAAGGGGGATTTAGCGGGAACCGCAATGAGCAGTTCTTC. This codes for CTCRPREGGFSGNRNEQFF.

The genes are TRBV4-2 and TRBJ2-7; D is unclear. CDR1 and CDR2 from the germline V gene are LGHNA and YNFKEQ. Trimming left V 0 bases short and J 0 bases short, with 12 bases between. This CDR3 region has 16 residues. The CDR3 protein is CASSQDLVDHSYEQYF. For the CDR3, the DNA is TGTGCCAGCAGCCAAGATTTAGTGGACCACTCCTACGAGCAGTACTTC.

The sample holds one count of this clonotype. The CDR3 sequence is CASSQAQVQGAHNEQFF. In DNA, the CDR3 is TGTGCCAGCAGCCAAGCCCAGGTACAGGGGGCTCACAATGAGCAGTTCTTC. This sequence joins TRBV3-1 and TRBJ2-1, with 9 bases that match TRBD1. The J segment lost 5 bases and the V segment lost 1 base, leaving 9 bases of the junction unmatched. Germline CDR1 reads LGHDT; CDR2 reads YNNKEL (reference sequence). This CDR3 region has 17 residues.

The table lists this clonotype with a few counts. The chain combines TRBV11-2 with TRBJ2-1, with 13 bases that match TRBD2. The CDR3 extends over 16 amino acids. Germline V gene sequence: CDR1 SGHAT, CDR2 FQNNGV. Trimming removed 5 bases from V and 5 bases from J; junction bases left unmatched: 6. CDR3 sequence reads: CASSAAGTSGNNEQFF. In DNA form, the CDR3 reads TGTGCCAGCAGCGCAGCCGGGACTAGCGGGAACAATGAGCAGTTCTTC. Looking up the rest from reference TRBV11-2 and TRBJ2-1 gives the full variable domain: EAGVAQSPRYKIIEKRQSVAFWCNPISGHATLYWYQQILGQGPKLLIQFQNNGVVDDSQLPKDRFSAERLKGVDSTLKIQPAKLEDSAVYLCASSAAGTSGNNEQFFGPGTRLTVL.

This rearrangement joins TRBV5-1 to TRBJ2-7; D uncertain. CDR3 size: 14 residues. Germline CDR1 SGHRS, CDR2 YFSETQ. Trimming shortened V by 0 bases and J by 5 bases, and 12 bases separated the two germline ends. The DNA for the CDR3 is TGCGCCAGCAGCTTGGAGGTAGCCGTCCACGAGCAGTACTTC. Protein: CASSLEVAVHEQYF.

This chain joins TRBV24-1 and TRBJ2-5, with 9 bases identical to TRBD2. V shed 1 base, J shed 5 bases, and the junction held 4 bases outside the gene matches. The germline V gene has CDR1 KGHDR and CDR2 SFDVKD. The CDR3 runs to 15 residues. DNA of the CDR3: TGTGCCACCAGTGATTTCTCTAGCGGGAAGGAGACCCAGTACTTC. It specifies CATSDFSSGKETQYF.

The chain joins TRBV27 to TRBJ2-2; 13 nucleotides align to TRBD2. The germline V gene encodes CDR1 MNHEY and CDR2 SMNVEV (reference sequence). This CDR3 region has 17 residues. V shed 7 bases and J 3 bases; nucleotides not matched to a gene: 8. CDR3 DNA sequence: TGTGCCAGCAAAACTAGCGGGGGGGCCAGGTACACCGGGGAGCTGTTTTTT. Translation: CASKTSGGARYTGELFF.

In this sample, this clonotype turned up many times. This chain joins TRBV12-3 or TRBV12-4 and TRBJ2-5; D possibly uses TRBD1 or TRBD2 (5 bases each). This CDR3 is 14 amino acids long. V lost 5 bases and J 10 bases, leaving 20 bases between the germline ends. CDR3 residues: CASSPRDGSIVQYF. CDR3 coding DNA: TGTGCCAGCAGTCCAAGGGACGGATCAATTGTCCAGTACTTC.

A few counts support this clonotype. The CDR3 here is CAISFQGTPTSTGQYF. CDR3 nucleotides: TGTGCCATCAGTTTTCAGGGGACACCCACGTCCACGGGGCAGTACTTC. V and J are TRBV10-3 and TRBJ2-7, with TRBD1 as a possible D gene (6 bases). CDR1 and CDR2 (germline): ENHRY, SYGVKD. The V and J ends lost 5 bases and 9 bases respectively, with 26 bases between them. The CDR3 length is 16 residues.

This chain connects TRBV12-3 or TRBV12-4 to TRBJ2-5, with TRBD1 matching 9 bases. The CDR3 covers 14 residues. Germline trimming cut 6 bases from V and 5 bases from J; bases unmatched to any gene: 7. In DNA, the CDR3 is TGTGCCAGCAGACAGGGGGCGGGTAAGGAGACCCAGTACTTC. This codes for CASRQGAGKETQYF.

A few counts support this clonotype. The CDR3 here is CAISRDILFYGYTF. CDR3 in DNA: TGTGCCATCAGCCGGGACATATTATTTTATGGCTACACCTTC. The J gene is TRBJ1-2, the V gene TRBV10-3; maybe TRBD1 (6 bases). The CDR3 is 14 amino acids. Trimming took off 6 bases at V and 5 bases at J, with 16 bases between the two ends. Germline lookup yields CDR1 ENHRY and CDR2 SYGVKD.

The chain links TRBV4-1 to TRBJ2-1; D call uncertain. CDR1 and CDR2 (germline): MGHRA, YSYEKL. Trimming pared 4 bases from V and 7 bases from J, leaving 14 bases between. This CDR3 is 14 amino acids long. Here the CDR3 DNA reads TGCGCCAGCAGCCGGATGAGTAGATGGAATGAGCAGTTCTTC. This translates into CASSRMSRWNEQFF.

The rearrangement joins TRBV3-1 to TRBJ2-1, with D possibly being TRBD1 or TRBD2 (5 bases each). The CDR3 runs 16 residues. Deletions cut 4 bases from V and 1 base from J, with 14 bases between. Germline V gene data show CDR1 as LGHDT and CDR2 as YNNKEL (reference sequence). In DNA, the CDR3 is TGTGCCAGCAGCCGGTGGGGGACCGAATCCTACAATGAGCAGTTCTTC. Its translation is CASSRWGTESYNEQFF.